Listed below are T cell receptor beta chains from one sample, sequenced in a study of blood T cell repertoires in COVID-19. TCRdb's copy holds only in-frame clones and misses some; the assay was immunoSEQ multiplex PCR. The sample holds approximately 270,000 clones, around 88% seen once. Specimen: peripheral blood. The receptors here all came from a man between 25 and 39 years old with acute or convalescent COVID-19. Both conserved end residues are part of each CDR3. Fields, in order: J gene, V gene, D gene, clone size, CDR3 protein, CDR3 DNA. A D gene is named only where the DNA matches it firmly. A clone size is listed for some rows: how often the clone was seen (once, few, many), or a class if it is expanded.

J gene: TRBJ2-7; V gene: TRBV7-3; D gene: -; clone size: -; CDR3 protein: CASSQQGGLAGYEQYF; CDR3 DNA: TGTGCCAGCAGTCAACAGGGGGGACTAGCTGGTTACGAGCAGTACTTC
J gene: TRBJ1-3; V gene: TRBV12-3/TRBV12-4; D gene: -; clone size: -; CDR3 protein: CASGSGTGNTIYF; CDR3 DNA: TGTGCCAGCGGCTCAGGGACTGGAAACACCATATATTTT
J gene: TRBJ2-7; V gene: TRBV7-9; D gene: -; clone size: -; CDR3 protein: CASSLPRGYEQYF; CDR3 DNA: TGTGCCAGCAGCCTCCCAAGAGGGTACGAGCAGTACTTC
J gene: TRBJ1-5; V gene: TRBV28; D gene: -; clone size: -; CDR3 protein: CASSFAQGGRQPQHF; CDR3 DNA: TGTGCCAGCAGTTTCGCACAGGGAGGGCGTCAGCCCCAGCATTTT
J gene: TRBJ1-2; V gene: TRBV28; D gene: TRBD1; clone size: -; CDR3 protein: CASTLQGPLSGYTF; CDR3 DNA: TGTGCCAGCACATTACAGGGGCCACTGTCTGGCTACACCTTC
J gene: TRBJ2-7; V gene: TRBV10-1; D gene: -; clone size: -; CDR3 protein: CARWAGYYEQYF; CDR3 DNA: TGCGCCAGGTGGGCGGGGTACTACGAGCAGTACTTC
J gene: TRBJ2-7; V gene: TRBV5-1; D gene: TRBD1; clone size: -; CDR3 protein: CASSLRTGSFSYEQYF; CDR3 DNA: TGCGCCAGCAGCTTACGGACAGGCAGCTTCTCCTACGAGCAGTACTTC
J gene: TRBJ2-2; V gene: TRBV7-9; D gene: -; clone size: -; CDR3 protein: CASITTLAAGELFF; CDR3 DNA: TGTGCCAGCATCACTACACTAGCAGCAGGGGAGCTGTTTTTT
J gene: TRBJ1-2; V gene: TRBV18; D gene: -; clone size: -; CDR3 protein: CASSPTGKTTGYTF; CDR3 DNA: TGTGCCAGCTCACCGACCGGGAAAACCACGGGCTACACCTTC
J gene: TRBJ1-1; V gene: TRBV19; D gene: TRBD1; clone size: -; CDR3 protein: CASSTPRDSPKDTEAFF; CDR3 DNA: TGTGCCAGTAGTACCCCCCGGGACAGCCCGAAGGACACTGAAGCTTTCTTT
J gene: TRBJ1-2; V gene: TRBV4-1; D gene: -; clone size: -; CDR3 protein: CASSQATEPYGYTF; CDR3 DNA: TGCGCCAGCAGCCAGGCTACAGAGCCCTATGGCTACACCTTC
J gene: TRBJ2-5; V gene: TRBV6-6; D gene: -; clone size: -; CDR3 protein: CASSRPAQGIQETQYF; CDR3 DNA: TGTGCCAGCAGTCGTCCCGCACAGGGAATCCAAGAGACCCAGTACTTC
J gene: TRBJ2-2; V gene: TRBV5-8; D gene: -; clone size: -; CDR3 protein: CASSLGRYRAHTGELFF; CDR3 DNA: TGTGCCAGCAGCTTGGGTCGATACAGGGCGCACACCGGGGAGCTGTTTTTT
J gene: TRBJ1-2; V gene: TRBV30; D gene: -; clone size: -; CDR3 protein: CAWSSGRGLGYGYTF; CDR3 DNA: TGTGCCTGGAGTAGTGGCAGGGGATTAGGCTATGGCTACACCTTC
J gene: TRBJ1-2; V gene: TRBV28; D gene: TRBD1; clone size: -; CDR3 protein: CASRFPGTGNWGYTF; CDR3 DNA: TGTGCCAGCAGATTCCCCGGGACAGGGAATTGGGGCTACACCTTC
J gene: TRBJ2-3; V gene: TRBV3-1/TRBV3-2; D gene: TRBD2; clone size: -; CDR3 protein: CASSRRASSGGLTDTQYF; CDR3 DNA: TGTGCCAGCAGTCGGAGGGCCTCCAGCGGGGGTTTGACGGATACGCAGTATTTT
J gene: TRBJ1-1; V gene: TRBV25-1; D gene: TRBD1; clone size: -; CDR3 protein: CASSPGGYTEAFF; CDR3 DNA: TGTGCCAGCAGTCCAGGGGGCTACACTGAAGCTTTCTTT
J gene: TRBJ1-2; V gene: TRBV5-1; D gene: TRBD1; clone size: -; CDR3 protein: CASGIGQGYGDYGYTF; CDR3 DNA: TGCGCCAGCGGAATAGGACAGGGGTACGGGGACTATGGCTACACCTTC
J gene: TRBJ1-3; V gene: TRBV9; D gene: -; clone size: -; CDR3 protein: CASSVGGLSGNTIYF; CDR3 DNA: TGTGCCAGCAGCGTCGGGGGGCTCTCTGGAAACACCATATATTTT
J gene: TRBJ1-1; V gene: TRBV12-5; D gene: -; clone size: -; CDR3 protein: CASGLMGGRFKNTEAFF; CDR3 DNA: TGTGCTAGTGGTTTGATGGGGGGACGGTTTAAGAACACTGAAGCTTTCTTT
J gene: TRBJ1-2; V gene: TRBV28; D gene: -; clone size: -; CDR3 protein: CASSMTDYGYTF; CDR3 DNA: TGTGCCAGCAGTATGACAGACTATGGCTACACCTTC
J gene: TRBJ1-6; V gene: TRBV27; D gene: TRBD1; clone size: -; CDR3 protein: CASSGYSVTGISPLHF; CDR3 DNA: TGTGCCAGCAGTGGATACAGTGTGACAGGGATTTCACCCCTCCACTTT
J gene: TRBJ1-6; V gene: TRBV10-3; D gene: -; clone size: -; CDR3 protein: CAISEGYSPLHF; CDR3 DNA: TGTGCCATCAGTGAGGGCTATTCACCCCTCCACTTT
J gene: TRBJ2-5; V gene: TRBV30; D gene: TRBD1; clone size: -; CDR3 protein: CAWSDRDRGQETQYF; CDR3 DNA: TGTGCCTGGAGCGACAGGGACAGGGGACAAGAGACCCAGTACTTC
J gene: TRBJ1-5; V gene: TRBV6-6; D gene: -; clone size: few; CDR3 protein: CASSYSKQGSQPQHF; CDR3 DNA: TGTGCCAGCAGTTACTCGAAACAGGGCAGTCAGCCCCAGCATTTT
J gene: TRBJ1-6; V gene: TRBV9; D gene: -; clone size: -; CDR3 protein: CASSVYGDSENSPLHF; CDR3 DNA: TGTGCCAGCAGCGTATACGGGGATTCGGAAAATTCACCCCTCCACTTT
J gene: TRBJ2-7; V gene: TRBV3-1/TRBV3-2; D gene: -; clone size: -; CDR3 protein: CASSQVWGPEQYF; CDR3 DNA: TGTGCCAGCAGCCAAGTGTGGGGGCCCGAGCAGTACTTC
J gene: TRBJ2-7; V gene: TRBV5-1; D gene: TRBD1; clone size: -; CDR3 protein: CASSLNSQGYEQYF; CDR3 DNA: TGCGCCAGCAGCTTAAACTCACAGGGGTACGAGCAGTACTTC
J gene: TRBJ2-7; V gene: TRBV7-4; D gene: TRBD2; clone size: -; CDR3 protein: CASSLDSPGLGPGLAGTDEQYF; CDR3 DNA: TGTGCCAGCAGCTTAGACAGCCCCGGCTTGGGTCCAGGACTAGCGGGAACCGACGAGCAGTACTTC
J gene: TRBJ2-1; V gene: TRBV14; D gene: -; clone size: -; CDR3 protein: CASSPPGVPYNEQFF; CDR3 DNA: TGTGCCAGCAGCCCCCCGGGGGTCCCCTACAATGAGCAGTTCTTC
J gene: TRBJ2-1; V gene: TRBV19; D gene: TRBD2; clone size: -; CDR3 protein: CASSMTSAYNEQFF; CDR3 DNA: TGTGCCAGTAGTATGACTAGCGCCTACAATGAGCAGTTCTTC
J gene: TRBJ2-7; V gene: TRBV7-9; D gene: TRBD2; clone size: -; CDR3 protein: CASSWTSGTYEQYF; CDR3 DNA: TGTGCCAGCAGTTGGACTAGCGGAACCTACGAGCAGTACTTC
J gene: TRBJ1-6; V gene: TRBV5-1; D gene: TRBD1; clone size: -; CDR3 protein: CASRGTGENSPLHF; CDR3 DNA: TGCGCCAGCAGAGGGACAGGGGAAAATTCACCCCTCCACTTT
J gene: TRBJ2-2; V gene: TRBV20-1; D gene: -; clone size: -; CDR3 protein: CSASVRSTGELFF; CDR3 DNA: TGCAGTGCTAGTGTCAGGTCCACCGGGGAGCTGTTTTTT
J gene: TRBJ1-6; V gene: TRBV28; D gene: -; clone size: -; CDR3 protein: CASNPRYNSPLHF; CDR3 DNA: TGTGCCAGCAACCCCCGGTATAATTCACCCCTCCACTTT
J gene: TRBJ1-6; V gene: TRBV6-5; D gene: TRBD1; clone size: -; CDR3 protein: CASSYSATGTERRHF; CDR3 DNA: TGTGCCAGCAGTTACTCGGCCACCGGGACAGAGAGACGCCACTTT
J gene: TRBJ1-4; V gene: TRBV29-1; D gene: -; clone size: -; CDR3 protein: CSVGWSEKLFF; CDR3 DNA: TGCAGCGTTGGATGGAGTGAAAAACTGTTTTTT
J gene: TRBJ1-5; V gene: TRBV28; D gene: -; clone size: once; CDR3 protein: CASSLMAEVLNQPQHF; CDR3 DNA: TGTGCCAGCAGTTTAATGGCGGAAGTTCTAAATCAGCCCCAGCATTTT
J gene: TRBJ2-1; V gene: TRBV11-2; D gene: TRBD1; clone size: -; CDR3 protein: CASRSNAGQGGNEQFF; CDR3 DNA: TGTGCCAGCAGATCCAACGCGGGACAGGGGGGCAATGAGCAGTTCTTC
J gene: TRBJ2-1; V gene: TRBV5-4; D gene: -; clone size: -; CDR3 protein: CASSLGRDSYNEQFF; CDR3 DNA: TGTGCCAGCAGCTTGGGACGGGATTCCTACAATGAGCAGTTCTTC
J gene: TRBJ2-7; V gene: TRBV6-5; D gene: -; clone size: -; CDR3 protein: CASASSLRDYEQYF; CDR3 DNA: TGTGCCAGCGCGTCTAGCCTAAGAGACTACGAGCAGTACTTC